A selection of T cell receptor beta chains follows, all from one sample in a study of glioma-infiltrating T cells after dendritic cell vaccination. Data came from immunoSEQ multiplex PCR; TCRdb stores just in-frame clones and leaves some out. The top ten hold around 8% of the sample, which has fewer than 85,000 clones, roughly 79% seen once. The material sequenced was blood, taken before dendritic cell vaccination. The origin of the receptors is a human donor with glioblastoma. The CDR3 runs from the conserved cysteine through the conserved F or W. The order of the fields is clone size, V gene, D gene, J gene, CDR3 protein, CDR3 DNA. A D gene is named only where the DNA matches it firmly. Not every row has a clone size; where given, it reads once, few, many or a size class.

NA,TRBV7-2,NA,TRBJ1-6,CASSPRSGAWNSPLHF,TGTGCCAGCAGCCCAAGATCTGGGGCGTGGAATTCACCCCTCCACTTT
NA,TRBV6-1,NA,TRBJ2-6,CASEREPGANVLTF,TGTGCCAGCGAACGGGAGCCCGGGGCCAACGTCCTGACTTTC
NA,TRBV19,TRBD1,TRBJ1-5,CASTKGADRPNQPQHF,TGTGCCAGCACTAAGGGGGCGGACAGGCCCAATCAGCCCCAGCATTTT
NA,TRBV5-1,TRBD1,TRBJ2-2,CASSLGDRNTGELFF,TGCGCCAGCAGCTTGGGGGACAGGAACACCGGGGAGCTGTTTTTT
NA,TRBV9,TRBD1,TRBJ1-1,CASSVEGTGGDRAFF,TGTGCCAGCAGCGTAGAAGGGACAGGGGGTGATCGAGCTTTCTTT
once,TRBV5-1,NA,TRBJ1-2,CASSFSANYGYTF,TGCGCCAGCAGCTTTTCCGCTAACTATGGCTACACCTTC
NA,TRBV9,NA,TRBJ1-2,CASSVDQVVGRGYTF,TGTGCCAGCAGCGTAGATCAGGTGGTAGGAAGAGGCTACACCTTC
NA,TRBV9,NA,TRBJ1-1,CASSPFGAGDAEAFF,TGTGCCAGCAGCCCGTTTGGGGCAGGGGACGCTGAAGCTTTCTTT
NA,TRBV18,NA,TRBJ1-1,CASSPRDSRDTEAFF,TGTGCCAGCTCACCACGAGACAGCAGAGACACTGAAGCTTTCTTT
NA,TRBV14,NA,TRBJ1-3,CASSRGTDGNTIYF,TGTGCCAGCAGCCGCGGGACCGACGGAAACACCATATATTTT
NA,TRBV4-2,TRBD1,TRBJ1-4,CASSQDGQGDEKLFF,TGTGCCAGCAGCCAAGATGGGCAGGGGGATGAAAAACTGTTTTTT
NA,TRBV5-4,NA,TRBJ2-2,CASSLGGANTGELFF,TGTGCCAGCAGCTTGGGCGGGGCGAACACCGGGGAGCTGTTTTTT
NA,TRBV6-1,TRBD1,TRBJ1-4,CASSENDRGREKLFF,TGTGCCAGCAGTGAAAATGACAGGGGGAGGGAAAAACTGTTTTTT
few,TRBV10-3,TRBD1,TRBJ1-4,CAISRGQGANEKLFF,TGTGCCATCTCCCGAGGACAGGGGGCTAACGAAAAACTGTTTTTT
NA,TRBV29-1,TRBD1,TRBJ1-1,CSVEDAGQSTEAFF,TGCAGCGTTGAAGATGCGGGACAGAGCACTGAAGCTTTCTTT
few,TRBV5-1,NA,TRBJ2-3,CASSLAGGDQDTQYF,TGCGCCAGCAGCTTGGCCGGGGGAGATCAAGATACGCAGTATTTT
NA,TRBV10-3,TRBD1,TRBJ1-2,CASGTGTHGYTF,TGTGCCTCTGGGACAGGGACCCATGGCTACACCTTC